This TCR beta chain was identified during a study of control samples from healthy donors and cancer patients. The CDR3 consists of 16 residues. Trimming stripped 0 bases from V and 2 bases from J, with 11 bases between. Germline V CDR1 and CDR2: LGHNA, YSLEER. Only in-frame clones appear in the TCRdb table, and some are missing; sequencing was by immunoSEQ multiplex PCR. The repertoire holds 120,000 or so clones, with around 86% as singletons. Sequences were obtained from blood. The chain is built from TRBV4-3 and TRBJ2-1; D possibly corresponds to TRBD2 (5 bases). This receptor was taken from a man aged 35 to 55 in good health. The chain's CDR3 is CASSQERLAPYNEQFF. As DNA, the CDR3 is TGCGCCAGCAGCCAAGAACGGCTAGCCCCCTACAATGAGCAGTTCTTC.